This TCR beta chain was sequenced for a study of TIL therapy for anti-PD-1-resistant metastatic lung cancer. Looking at the study overall: Progressing patients received lymphodepletion, expanded TIL infusion and IL-2. Median tumor mutation burden was under 1.9 mutations per megabase. Whole-study results and caveats: The cohort had more treatment-naive, never-smoker and oncogene-addicted patients than typical.

Worth noting for this clone: Its matching antigen is unknown.

Germline CDR1 SNHLY, CDR2 FYNNEI. V was clipped by 4 bases and J by 3 bases, with 10 bases between them. The CDR3 loop spans 14 amino acids. Time point meaning: pre-treatment sample, taken before nivolumab and TIL therapy. Sequencing used immunoSEQ v3. Libraries were sequenced to roughly 2 million read pairs (survey) or roughly 5-6.5 million (deep). Libraries were prepared by immunoSEQ multiplex PCR; TCRdb keeps only in-frame clonotypes and omits some of them. The table includes about 20,000 clones, 80% to 90% detected once. This sequence was found in a person aged 25 to 85 with non-small cell lung cancer. Sequenced here: blood, sampled at baseline. V is TRBV2 and J is TRBJ1-5; D possibly corresponds to TRBD1 (5 bases). CDR3 nucleotides: TGTGCCAGCAGTGGGGGGACTTTCAATCAGCCCCAGCATTTT. Protein sequence: CASSGGTFNQPQHF.